This T cell receptor beta chain was identified in a study of T-cell memory formation after mild COVID-19. V lost 4 bases and J lost 0; bases outside the gene matches: 4. This CDR3 has 15 residues. Germline lookup yields CDR1 SEHNR and CDR2 FQNEAQ (reference sequence). TCRdb recomputed calls from the 5' RACE reads with MiXCR, one row per CDR3 protein. Found here are a few hundred thousand distinct CDR3 sequences, around a fifth of them singletons; the top ten hold 12%. This clonotype showed up just a few times. This TCR derives from an adult woman who had mild COVID-19 (a few samples of this study predate the infection). Cell type and time point are not known. Sequencing input: PBMCs or a T cell subset sorted from them (not recorded which). This rearrangement joins TRBV7-9 to TRBJ2-3; TRBD1 agrees at 7 bases. CDR3 coding DNA: TGTGCCAGCAGCTCATCGGGACAGAGCACAGATACGCAGTATTTT. Translating it yields CASSSSGQSTDTQYF.